Listed below are T cell receptor beta chains from one sample, sequenced in a study of CD8 T cells in ankylosing spondylitis. TCRdb passed the 5' RACE reads through MiXCR, listing each CDR3 protein once. The sample yields around 130,000 distinct CDR3 sequences, roughly 15% seen once. The specimen sequenced was blood, either unsorted or a sorted T cell fraction (not recorded which). These receptors came from a female donor with ankylosing spondylitis or in good health (not recorded which). Each CDR3 is given with its conserved first and last residue. The order of the fields is J gene, D gene, V gene, clone size, CDR3 protein, CDR3 DNA. D genes are given only for firm matches. Size tells how often a clone was seen (once, few, many) or the class of an expanded clone, and some rows leave it out.

>TRBJ2-1|-|TRBV20-1|-
CSAGIEAVSYNEQFF
TGCAGTGCCGGCATCGAGGCAGTTTCCTACAATGAGCAGTTCTTC
>TRBJ2-3|TRBD2|TRBV20-1|-
CSATLLSIAGGRTDTQYF
TGCAGTGCTACACTACTATCAATAGCGGGAGGACGCACAGATACGCAGTATTTT
>TRBJ2-5|-|TRBV28|-
CASSTGNQETQYF
TGTGCCAGCAGTACAGGGAACCAAGAGACCCAGTACTTC
>TRBJ2-7|-|TRBV20-1|-
CSPTRAAYEQYF
TGCAGTCCTACCCGGGCCGCCTACGAGCAGTACTTC
>TRBJ1-1|-|TRBV3-1|many
CASSQNIEMNTEAFF
TGTGCCAGCAGCCAAAATATAGAAATGAACACTGAAGCTTTCTTT
>TRBJ2-1|TRBD2|TRBV7-2|few
CASRLAPNHNEQFF
TGTGCCAGCAGACTAGCGCCGAATCACAATGAGCAGTTCTTC
>TRBJ2-1|TRBD2|TRBV5-1|-
CASSLVASGLSYNEQFF
TGCGCCAGCAGCTTGGTAGCTAGCGGACTCTCCTACAATGAGCAGTTCTTC
>TRBJ2-1|TRBD2|TRBV5-1|-
CASSFLAGVSNEQFF
TGCGCCAGCAGCTTCTTAGCGGGAGTCTCCAATGAGCAGTTCTTC
>TRBJ1-4|-|TRBV5-1|-
CASSSSGRSTNEKLFF
TGCGCCAGCAGCTCGTCAGGGAGATCAACTAATGAAAAACTGTTTTTT
>TRBJ1-5|TRBD1|TRBV5-1|few
CASSWTGNQPQHF
TGCGCCAGCAGTTGGACAGGGAATCAGCCCCAGCATTTT
>TRBJ2-7|-|TRBV28|-
CASRGTLHYEQYF
TGTGCCAGCCGCGGGACCCTCCACTACGAGCAGTACTTC
>TRBJ1-1|-|TRBV20-1|-
CSARAGGGAVTEAFF
TGCAGTGCTAGAGCCGGGGGAGGGGCAGTCACTGAAGCTTTCTTT
>TRBJ1-1|-|TRBV11-2|many
CASSFTVNTEAFF
TGTGCCAGCAGCTTCACGGTGAACACTGAAGCTTTCTTT
>TRBJ2-2|-|TRBV7-2|-
CASSLIFSSGELFF
TGTGCCAGCAGCTTAATATTTTCTTCCGGGGAGCTGTTTTTT
>TRBJ2-1|-|TRBV5-1|few
CASSLAENRVRIF
TGCGCCAGCAGCTTGGCCGAGAACCGGGTGAGAATCTTC
>TRBJ1-1|TRBD1|TRBV29-1|many
CSADRYSNTEAFF
TGCAGCGCGGACAGGTACAGTAACACTGAAGCTTTCTTT
>TRBJ2-1|-|TRBV11-2|once
CASSLAEGSYNEQFF
TGTGCCAGCAGCTTAGCTGAAGGCTCCTACAATGAGCAGTTCTTC